This T cell receptor beta chain originates from a study of vaccination effects on CD4 cells after COVID-19. Study details: Either the mRNA-1273 or the BNT162b2 vaccine was given to participants as two doses.

Peptide-pool stimulation followed by sequencing identified expanded antigen-specific CD4+ clonotypes in the ViraFEST assay. Between days 9 and 11 of culture, CD4+ T cells were separated out. Vaccine recipients had no previous SARS-CoV-2 infection; their nucleocapsid antibodies were negative. Trimming took off 7 bases at V and 3 bases at J, with 12 bases between the two ends. The CDR3 extends over 14 amino acids. Germline V CDR1 and CDR2: LNHDA, SQIVND (reference sequence). As for this clone: What it recognizes is unknown.

The protocol was immunoSEQ multiplex PCR, while the TCRdb copy is restricted to in-frame clones and leaves out a portion. The sample shows tens of thousands of clones, 55% to 75% of them seen only once. The origin of this receptor is a human donor who received a COVID-19 vaccine. The chain couples TRBV19 to TRBJ2-2; D might be TRBD1 or TRBD2, each matching 5 bases. Material: CD4+ T cells from PBMCs cultured with HCoV-NL63 spike peptides, obtained before COVID-19 vaccination. CDR3 amino acids: CASTRGVDTGELFF. In nucleotides, the CDR3 is TGTGCCAGTACGCGAGGGGTTGACACCGGGGAGCTGTTTTTT.